The 14 T cell receptor beta chains below all came from one sample that was sequenced in a study of T cell responses to AZD1222 COVID-19 vaccine. The method was immunoSEQ multiplex PCR; TCRdb's version includes in-frame clones alone and lacks a portion of them. Of about 97,000 clones listed, over 75% are singletons. The sample in question was peripheral blood, obtained on day 0 of AZD1222 vaccination. Source of these receptors: an adult in good health.

The V call is TRBV7-9, the J call TRBJ1-2; maybe TRBD1 (6 bases). CDR1 is SEHNR, CDR2 FQNEAQ, per germline (reference sequence). V was pared by 5 bases and J by 8 bases, with 21 bases between. This CDR3 is 15 amino acids long. The chain's CDR3 is CASSPDLQGLGGYTF. CDR3 nucleotides: TGTGCCAGCAGCCCAGACCTCCAGGGGCTTGGGGGCTACACCTTC.

The V and J genes are TRBV6-5 and TRBJ2-1, with D unresolved. In germline, CDR1 is MNHEY, CDR2 SVGAGI. The CDR3 sequence is 11 residues long. V gave up 0 bases and J gave up 7 bases, with 1 base separating them. Written as DNA, the CDR3 is TGTGCCAGCAGTTACTCAAATGAGCAGTTCTTC. Protein sequence: CASSYSNEQFF.

This clone has a single count. This rearrangement joins TRBV25-1 to TRBJ2-5, with TRBD2 identical over 10 bases. This CDR3 has 16 residues. Germline V gene lookup returns CDR1 MGHDK and CDR2 SYGVNS. Germline trimming cut 3 bases from V and 4 bases from J; bases unmatched to any gene: 8. The CDR3 region has the DNA TGTGCCAGCAGTGAGGAGCGGGGGGGCCCGGGAGAGACCCAGTACTTC. Encoded protein: CASSEERGGPGETQYF.

This chain uses TRBV6-2 or TRBV6-3 with TRBJ2-5, with 7 positions matching TRBD2. With 2 bases clipped from V and 0 bases from J, the junction kept 3 bases outside the gene matches. CDR1 MNHEY and CDR2 SVGEGT come from the germline V gene. This CDR3 spans 15 amino acids. DNA of the CDR3: TGTGCCAGCAGTTACGGGGGGGTGTACCAAGAGACCCAGTACTTC. Amino acid sequence: CASSYGGVYQETQYF.

The J gene is TRBJ1-1, the V gene TRBV7-2; 7 nucleotides match TRBD1. The CDR3 consists of 14 residues. Germline assignment: CDR1 SGHTA and CDR2 FQGNSA. The trim removed 5 bases at V and 2 bases at J, leaving 5 bases unmatched. CDR3 DNA sequence: TGTGCCAGCAGCCCGAACAGGGGAAACACTGAAGCTTTCTTT. Translation gives CASSPNRGNTEAFF.

The chain has TRBV6-5 and TRBJ2-7; D is perhaps TRBD2 (6 bases). The CDR3 sequence is 14 residues long. CDR1 and CDR2 from the germline V gene are MNHEY and SVGAGI. Trimming cost V 7 bases and J 0 bases, with 13 bases left between them. The CDR3 reads CASKEGRNSYEQYF. CDR3 bases: TGTGCCAGCAAGGAGGGGAGGAACTCCTACGAGCAGTACTTC.

The rearrangement uses TRBV5-5 and TRBJ1-5; tentative D call: TRBD1 (5 bases). CDR1 SGHKS and CDR2 YYEKEE come from the germline V gene (reference sequence). V was clipped by 4 bases and J by 0 bases, with 14 bases between them. This CDR3 contains 16 residues. The CDR3 spells CASSPTGRVSNQPQHF. CDR3 nucleotides: TGTGCCAGCAGCCCTACGGGGCGGGTTAGCAATCAGCCCCAGCATTTT.

The V gene is TRBV5-1, the J gene TRBJ2-5; D possibly corresponds to TRBD2 (5 bases). Trimming stripped 1 base from V and 4 bases from J, with 8 bases between. In germline, CDR1 is SGHRS, CDR2 YFSETQ. The CDR3 spans 13 residues. For the CDR3, the DNA is TGCGCCAGCAGCTTGCATGAGGGAGAGACCCAGTACTTC. It codes for CASSLHEGETQYF. Combining the CDR3 with reference TRBV5-1 and TRBJ2-5 gives the whole variable domain KAGVTQTPRYLIKTRGQQVTLSCSPISGHRSVSWYQQTPGQGLQFLFEYFSETQRNKGNFPGRFSGRQFSNSRSEMNVSTLELGDSALYLCASSLHEGETQYFGPGTRLLVL.

CDR3 nucleotides: TGTGCCAGACGACAACGGGGCGCGACTGAAGCTTTCTTT. It encodes CARRQRGATEAFF. This chain uses TRBV7-9 with TRBJ1-1; TRBD1 might be the D (5 bases). This CDR3 spans 13 amino acids. Germline V lookup: CDR1 SEHNR, CDR2 FQNEAQ (reference sequence). V shed 9 bases and J shed 5 bases, with 16 bases lying between them.

The chain employs TRBV25-1 and TRBJ2-1, with TRBD1 matching 9 bases. Trimming took 5 bases from V and 11 from J; bases not matched to a gene: 10. This CDR3 contains 14 residues. In germline, CDR1 is MGHDK, CDR2 SYGVNS. In DNA, the CDR3 is TGTGCCAGCAGTCCCGCCATACAGGGGGCGAAGCAGTTCTTC. Translation: CASSPAIQGAKQFF. Using reference TRBV25-1 and TRBJ2-1 for the parts outside the CDR3, the full variable domain is EADIYQTPRYLVIGTGKKITLECSQTMGHDKMYWYQQDPGMELHLIHYSYGVNSTEKGDLSSESTVSRIRTEHFPLTLESARPSHTSQYLCASSPAIQGAKQFFGPGTRLTVL.

This chain joins TRBV6-5 and TRBJ2-5; D perhaps matches TRBD2 (5 bases). CDR3 length equals 13 residues. Trimming took off 7 bases at V and 6 bases at J, with 15 bases between the two ends. Germline V gene sequence: CDR1 MNHEY, CDR2 SVGAGI. CDR3: CASTTSTLQTQYF. The DNA for the CDR3 is TGTGCCAGCACTACTAGTACTTTGCAGACCCAGTACTTC.

The rearrangement links TRBV28 to TRBJ2-1; D is unresolved. CDR1 MDHEN and CDR2 SYDVKM come from the germline V gene. The CDR3 loop spans 13 amino acids. V was clipped by 1 base and J by 4 bases, with 5 bases between them. CDR3 nucleotides: TGTGCCAGCAGTTTATCTCGATACAATGAGCAGTTCTTC. This gives the protein CASSLSRYNEQFF.

This rearrangement joins TRBV28 to TRBJ1-6, with TRBD1 matching over 9 bases. Germline CDR1 reads MDHEN; CDR2 reads SYDVKM. The CDR3 spans 15 residues. Trimming cost V 5 bases and J 10 bases; bases outside gene matches: 9. CDR3 region: CASSLPGQGRSPLHF. The CDR3 bases are TGTGCCAGCAGTCTTCCGGGACAGGGTAGATCACCCCTCCACTTT.

CDR3 DNA: TGTGCCAGCAGCCAAGATCACACCTACTATGGCTACACCTTC. Translating gives CASSQDHTYYGYTF. This chain connects TRBV14 to TRBJ1-2; D unresolved. Trimming took off 0 bases at V and 3 bases at J, with 8 bases between the two ends. CDR1 and CDR2 from the germline V gene are SGHDN and FVKESK. CDR3 size: 14 residues. The entire variable domain, with the rest obtained from reference TRBV14 and TRBJ1-2, is as follows: EAGVTQFPSHSVIEKGQTVTLRCDPISGHDNLYWYRRVMGKEIKFLLHFVKESKQDESGMPNNRFLAERTGGTYSTLKVQPAELEDSGVYFCASSQDHTYYGYTFGSGTRLTVV.